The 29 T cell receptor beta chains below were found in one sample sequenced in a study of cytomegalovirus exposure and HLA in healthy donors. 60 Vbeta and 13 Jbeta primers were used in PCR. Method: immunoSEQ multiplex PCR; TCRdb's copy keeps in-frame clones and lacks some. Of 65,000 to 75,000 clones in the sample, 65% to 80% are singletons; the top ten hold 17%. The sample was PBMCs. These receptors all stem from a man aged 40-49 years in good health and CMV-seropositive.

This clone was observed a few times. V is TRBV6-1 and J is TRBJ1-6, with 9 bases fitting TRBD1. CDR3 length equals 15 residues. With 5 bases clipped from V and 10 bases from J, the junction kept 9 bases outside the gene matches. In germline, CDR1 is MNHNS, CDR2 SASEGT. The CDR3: CASSSGTGPPSPLHF. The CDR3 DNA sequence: TGTGCCAGCAGTTCCGGGACAGGGCCTCCCTCACCCCTCCACTTT.

CDR3 DNA: TGTGCCAGCAGCTTAGCGCAAAGGACTGGGGGAAACACCATATATTTT. Translated, it gives CASSLAQRTGGNTIYF. This rearrangement joins TRBV7-2 to TRBJ1-3; D is ambiguous. V lost 0 bases to trimming and J lost 4 bases, with 13 bases between them. Germline V CDR1 and CDR2: SGHTA, FQGNSA. The CDR3 totals 16 residues.

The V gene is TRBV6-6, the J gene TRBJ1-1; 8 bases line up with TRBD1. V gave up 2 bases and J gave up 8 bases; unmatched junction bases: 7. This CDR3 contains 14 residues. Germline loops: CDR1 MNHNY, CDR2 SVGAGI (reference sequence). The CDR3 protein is CASSYGWGQEEAFF. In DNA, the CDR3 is TGTGCCAGCAGTTACGGATGGGGACAGGAGGAAGCTTTCTTT.

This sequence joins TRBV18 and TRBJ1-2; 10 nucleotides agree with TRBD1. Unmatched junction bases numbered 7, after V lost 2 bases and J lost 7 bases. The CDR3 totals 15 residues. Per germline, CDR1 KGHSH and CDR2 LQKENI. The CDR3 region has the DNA TGTGCCAGCTCACCAGAGGGACAGGGGACGGGTGGCTACACCTTC. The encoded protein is CASSPEGQGTGGYTF.

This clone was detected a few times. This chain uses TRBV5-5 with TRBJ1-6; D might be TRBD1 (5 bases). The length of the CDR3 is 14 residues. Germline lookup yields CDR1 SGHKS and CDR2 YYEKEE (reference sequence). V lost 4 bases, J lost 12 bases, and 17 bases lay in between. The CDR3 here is CASSPGSVPRPLHF. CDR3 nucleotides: TGTGCCAGCAGCCCAGGGTCAGTCCCTAGACCCCTCCACTTT.

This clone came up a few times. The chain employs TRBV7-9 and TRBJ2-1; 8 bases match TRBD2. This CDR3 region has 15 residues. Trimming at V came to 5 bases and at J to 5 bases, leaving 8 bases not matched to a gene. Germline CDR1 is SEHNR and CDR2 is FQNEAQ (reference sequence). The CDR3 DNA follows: TGTGCCAGCAGCATCGCCGGGACTAGGAACAATGAGCAGTTCTTC. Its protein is CASSIAGTRNNEQFF.

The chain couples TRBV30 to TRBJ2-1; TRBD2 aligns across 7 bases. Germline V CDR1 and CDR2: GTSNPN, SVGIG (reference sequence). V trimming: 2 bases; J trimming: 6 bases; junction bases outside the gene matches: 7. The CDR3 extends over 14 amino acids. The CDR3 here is CAWSPGGSGNEQFF. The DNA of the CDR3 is TGTGCCTGGAGTCCGGGGGGTAGCGGCAATGAGCAGTTCTTC.

The CDR3: CASSPRQGYEQYF. CDR3 nucleotides: TGTGCCAGCAGTCCCCGGCAGGGGTACGAGCAGTACTTC. The V and J genes are TRBV6-6 and TRBJ2-7, with a possible D match to TRBD1 (6 bases). CDR1 and CDR2 from the germline V gene are MNHNY and SVGAGI (reference sequence). Trimming removed 5 bases at V and 4 bases at J, with 12 bases between. The CDR3 is 13 amino acids.

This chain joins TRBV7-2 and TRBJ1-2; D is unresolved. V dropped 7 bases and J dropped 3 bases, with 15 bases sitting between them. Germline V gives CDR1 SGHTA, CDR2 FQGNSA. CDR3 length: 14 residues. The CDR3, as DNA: TGTGCCAGCACCTGGCGGGGAGCCGACTATGGCTACACCTTC. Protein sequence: CASTWRGADYGYTF.

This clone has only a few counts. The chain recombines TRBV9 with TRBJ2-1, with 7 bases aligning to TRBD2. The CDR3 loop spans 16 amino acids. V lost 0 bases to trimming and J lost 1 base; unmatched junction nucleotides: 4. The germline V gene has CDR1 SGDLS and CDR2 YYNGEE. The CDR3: CASSVGQGGSYNEQFF. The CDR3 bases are TGTGCCAGCAGCGTAGGTCAGGGAGGGTCCTACAATGAGCAGTTCTTC. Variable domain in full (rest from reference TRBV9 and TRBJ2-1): DSGVTQTPKHLITATGQRVTLRCSPRSGDLSVYWYQQSLDQGLQFLIQYYNGEERAKGNILERFSAQQFPDLHSELNLSSLELGDSALYFCASSVGQGGSYNEQFFGPGTRLTVL.

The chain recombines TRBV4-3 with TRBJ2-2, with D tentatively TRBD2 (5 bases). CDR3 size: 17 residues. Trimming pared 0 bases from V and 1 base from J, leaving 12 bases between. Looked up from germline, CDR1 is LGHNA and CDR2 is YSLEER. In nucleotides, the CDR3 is TGCGCCAGCAGCCAAGAATGGGGAGTGGAGAACACCGGGGAGCTGTTTTTT. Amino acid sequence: CASSQEWGVENTGELFF.

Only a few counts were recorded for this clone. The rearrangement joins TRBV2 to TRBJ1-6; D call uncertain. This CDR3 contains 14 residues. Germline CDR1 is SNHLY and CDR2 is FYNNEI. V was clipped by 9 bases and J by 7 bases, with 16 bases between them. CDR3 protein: CARATGGGNSPLHF. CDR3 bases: TGTGCCAGAGCCACGGGAGGCGGCAATTCACCCCTCCACTTT.

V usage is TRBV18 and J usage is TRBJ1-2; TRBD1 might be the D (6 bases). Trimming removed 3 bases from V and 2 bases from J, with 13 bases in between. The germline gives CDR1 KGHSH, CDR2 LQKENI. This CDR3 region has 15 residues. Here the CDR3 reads CASSPPGQINYGYTF. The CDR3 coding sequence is TGTGCCAGCTCACCGCCCGGACAGATCAACTATGGCTACACCTTC.

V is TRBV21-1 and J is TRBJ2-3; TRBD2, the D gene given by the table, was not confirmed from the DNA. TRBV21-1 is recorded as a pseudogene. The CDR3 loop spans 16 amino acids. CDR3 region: CASSTKLAGVADTQYF. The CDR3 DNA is TGTGCCAGCAGCACTAAACTAGCGGGAGTGGCAGATACGCAGTATTTT.

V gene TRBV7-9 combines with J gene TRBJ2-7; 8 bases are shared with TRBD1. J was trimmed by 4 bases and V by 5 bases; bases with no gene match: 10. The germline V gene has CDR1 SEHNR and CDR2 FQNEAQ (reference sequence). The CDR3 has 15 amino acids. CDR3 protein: CASSDGQGRRYEQYF. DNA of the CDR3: TGTGCCAGCAGCGACGGACAGGGCAGGAGGTACGAGCAGTACTTC.

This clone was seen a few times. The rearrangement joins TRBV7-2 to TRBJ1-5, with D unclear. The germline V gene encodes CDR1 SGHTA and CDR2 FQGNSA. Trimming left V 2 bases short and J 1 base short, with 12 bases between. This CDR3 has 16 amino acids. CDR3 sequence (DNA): TGTGCCAGCAGCTTAAGAGGTGGGTCCAGCAATCAGCCCCAGCATTTT. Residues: CASSLRGGSSNQPQHF. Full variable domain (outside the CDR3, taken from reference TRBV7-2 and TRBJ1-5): GAGVSQSPSNKVTEKGKDVELRCDPISGHTALYWYRQSLGQGLEFLIYFQGNSAPDKSGLPSDRFSAERTGGSVSTLTIQRTQQEDSAVYLCASSLRGGSSNQPQHFGDGTRLSIL.

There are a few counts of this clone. CDR3 amino acids: CSARLAGYNEQFF. Here the CDR3 DNA reads TGCAGCGCGAGACTAGCGGGGTACAATGAGCAGTTCTTC. The chain combines TRBV29-1 with TRBJ2-1; TRBD2 matches at 11 bases. Per germline, CDR1 SQVTM and CDR2 ANQGSEA. Trimming took 7 bases from V and 4 from J; bases not matched to a gene: 3. The CDR3 loop spans 13 amino acids.

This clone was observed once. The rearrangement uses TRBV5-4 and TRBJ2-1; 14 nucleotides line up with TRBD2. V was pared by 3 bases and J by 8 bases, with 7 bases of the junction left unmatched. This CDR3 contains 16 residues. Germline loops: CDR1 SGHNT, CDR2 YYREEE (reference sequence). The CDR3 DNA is TGTGCCAGCAGCTCTGGGACTAGCGGGGGCTGGGATGAGCAGTTCTTC. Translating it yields CASSSGTSGGWDEQFF.

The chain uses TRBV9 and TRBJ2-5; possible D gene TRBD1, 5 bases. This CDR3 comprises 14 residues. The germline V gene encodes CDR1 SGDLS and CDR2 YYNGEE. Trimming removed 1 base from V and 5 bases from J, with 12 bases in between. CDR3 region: CASSVSQGSETQYF. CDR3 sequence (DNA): TGTGCCAGCAGCGTATCTCAGGGCTCGGAGACCCAGTACTTC.

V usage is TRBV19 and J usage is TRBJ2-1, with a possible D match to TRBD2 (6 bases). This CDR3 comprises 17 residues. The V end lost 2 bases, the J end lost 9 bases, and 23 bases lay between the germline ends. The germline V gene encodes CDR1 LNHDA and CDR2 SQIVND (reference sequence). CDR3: CASSILAGQRNSGEQFF. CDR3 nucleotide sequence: TGTGCCAGTAGTATATTAGCAGGGCAACGTAATAGCGGTGAGCAGTTCTTC.

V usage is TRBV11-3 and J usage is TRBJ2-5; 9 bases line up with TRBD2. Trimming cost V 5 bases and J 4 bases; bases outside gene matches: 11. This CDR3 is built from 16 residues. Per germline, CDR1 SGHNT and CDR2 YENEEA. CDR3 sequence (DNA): TGTGCCAGCAGCCCCAATAGCGGGAGTGGAGGAGAGACCCAGTACTTC. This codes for CASSPNSGSGGETQYF.

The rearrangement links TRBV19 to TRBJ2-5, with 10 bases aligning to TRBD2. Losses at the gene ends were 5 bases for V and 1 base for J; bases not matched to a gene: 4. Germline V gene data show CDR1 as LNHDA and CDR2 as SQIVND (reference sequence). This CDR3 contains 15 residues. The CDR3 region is CASSPLAGAQETQYF. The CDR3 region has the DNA TGTGCCAGTAGTCCGCTAGCGGGGGCCCAAGAGACCCAGTACTTC.

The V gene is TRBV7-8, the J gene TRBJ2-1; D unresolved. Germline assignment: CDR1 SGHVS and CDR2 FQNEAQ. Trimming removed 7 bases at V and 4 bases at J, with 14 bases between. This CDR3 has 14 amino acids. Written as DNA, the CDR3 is TGTGCCAGCACCCTTAATGGGCCTTACAATGAGCAGTTCTTC. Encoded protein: CASTLNGPYNEQFF.

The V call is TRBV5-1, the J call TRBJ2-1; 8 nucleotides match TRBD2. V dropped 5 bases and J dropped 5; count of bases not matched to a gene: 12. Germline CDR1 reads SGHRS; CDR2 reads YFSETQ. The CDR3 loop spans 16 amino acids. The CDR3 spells CASRTQGAGDNNEQFF. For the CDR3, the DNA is TGCGCCAGCAGGACCCAAGGAGCGGGGGATAACAATGAGCAGTTCTTC.

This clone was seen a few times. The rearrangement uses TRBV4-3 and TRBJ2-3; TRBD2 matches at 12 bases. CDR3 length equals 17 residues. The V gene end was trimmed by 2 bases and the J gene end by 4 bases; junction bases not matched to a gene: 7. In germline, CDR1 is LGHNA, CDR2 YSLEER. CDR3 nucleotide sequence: TGCGCCAGCAGCCAAAGCCCCTCTAGCGGGGGGGCAGATACGCAGTATTTT. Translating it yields CASSQSPSSGGADTQYF.

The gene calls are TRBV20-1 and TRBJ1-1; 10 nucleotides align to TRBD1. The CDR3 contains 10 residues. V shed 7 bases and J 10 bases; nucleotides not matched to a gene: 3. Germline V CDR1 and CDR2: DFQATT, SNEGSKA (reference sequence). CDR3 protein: CSVRDRGAFF. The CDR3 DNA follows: TGCAGTGTTCGGGACAGGGGAGCTTTCTTT.

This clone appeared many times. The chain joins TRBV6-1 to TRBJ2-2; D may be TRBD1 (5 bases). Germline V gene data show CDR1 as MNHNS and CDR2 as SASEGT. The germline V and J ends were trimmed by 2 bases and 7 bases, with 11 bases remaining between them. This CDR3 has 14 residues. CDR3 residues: CASSEQGRSGELFF. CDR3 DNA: TGTGCCAGCAGTGAACAGGGTAGGAGCGGGGAGCTGTTTTTT.

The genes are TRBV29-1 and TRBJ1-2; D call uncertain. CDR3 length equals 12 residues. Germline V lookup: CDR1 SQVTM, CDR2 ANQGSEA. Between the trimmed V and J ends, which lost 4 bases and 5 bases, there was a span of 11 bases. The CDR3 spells CSVGEQTYGYTF. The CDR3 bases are TGCAGCGTTGGAGAACAGACATATGGCTACACCTTC.

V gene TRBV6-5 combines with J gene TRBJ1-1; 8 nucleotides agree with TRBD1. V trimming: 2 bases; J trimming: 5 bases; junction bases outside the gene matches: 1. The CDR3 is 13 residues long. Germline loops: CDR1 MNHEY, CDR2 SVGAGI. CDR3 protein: CASSYDRGTEAFF. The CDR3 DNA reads TGTGCCAGCAGTTACGACAGGGGAACTGAAGCTTTCTTT.